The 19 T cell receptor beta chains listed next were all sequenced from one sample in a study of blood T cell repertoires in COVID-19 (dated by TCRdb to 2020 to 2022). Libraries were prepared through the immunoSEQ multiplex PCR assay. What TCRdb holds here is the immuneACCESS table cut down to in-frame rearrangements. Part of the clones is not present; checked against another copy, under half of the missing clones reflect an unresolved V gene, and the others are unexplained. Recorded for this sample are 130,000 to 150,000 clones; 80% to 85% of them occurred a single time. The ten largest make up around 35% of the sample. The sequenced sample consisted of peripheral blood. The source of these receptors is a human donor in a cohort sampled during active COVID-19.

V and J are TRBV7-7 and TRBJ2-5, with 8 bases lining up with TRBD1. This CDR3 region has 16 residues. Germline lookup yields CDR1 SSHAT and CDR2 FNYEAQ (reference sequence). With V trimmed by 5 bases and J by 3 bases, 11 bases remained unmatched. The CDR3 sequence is CASSPVLETGEETQYF. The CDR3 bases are TGTGCCAGCAGCCCCGTTCTAGAGACAGGGGAAGAGACCCAGTACTTC. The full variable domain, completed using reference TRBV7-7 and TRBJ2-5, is GAGVSQSPRYKVTKRGQDVTLRCDPISSHATLYWYQQALGQGPEFLTYFNYEAQPDKSGLPSDRFSAERPEGSISTLTIQRTEQRDSAMYRCASSPVLETGEETQYFGPGTRLLVL.

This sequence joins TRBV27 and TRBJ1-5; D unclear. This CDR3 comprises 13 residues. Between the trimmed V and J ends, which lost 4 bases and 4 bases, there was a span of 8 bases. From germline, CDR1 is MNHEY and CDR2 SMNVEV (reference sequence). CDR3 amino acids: CASSSLGNQPQHF. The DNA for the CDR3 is TGTGCCAGCAGTTCGCTAGGAAATCAGCCCCAGCATTTT.

As DNA, the CDR3 is TGTGCCACCAGTGATGGAAACAGGCCCTACACCTTC. This encodes CATSDGNRPYTF. The chain is built from TRBV24-1 and TRBJ1-2; the D gene is possibly TRBD1 (5 bases). Germline lookup yields CDR1 KGHDR and CDR2 SFDVKD. Trimming removed 3 bases at V and 10 bases at J, with 11 bases between. This CDR3 region has 12 residues.

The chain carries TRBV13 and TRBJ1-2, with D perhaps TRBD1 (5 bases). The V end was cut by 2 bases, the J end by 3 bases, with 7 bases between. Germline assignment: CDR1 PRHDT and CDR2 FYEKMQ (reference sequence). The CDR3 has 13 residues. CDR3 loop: CASSLRGYYGYTF. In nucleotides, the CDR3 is TGTGCCAGCAGCTTACGGGGGTACTATGGCTACACCTTC. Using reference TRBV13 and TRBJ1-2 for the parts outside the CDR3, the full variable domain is AAGVIQSPRHLIKEKRETATLKCYPIPRHDTVYWYQQGPGQDPQFLISFYEKMQSDKGSIPDRFSAQQFSDYHSELNMSSLELGDSALYFCASSLRGYYGYTFGSGTRLTVV.

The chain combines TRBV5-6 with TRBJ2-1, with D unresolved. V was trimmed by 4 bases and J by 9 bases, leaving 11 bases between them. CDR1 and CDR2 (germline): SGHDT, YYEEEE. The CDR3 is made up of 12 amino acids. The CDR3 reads CASSDSTVEQFF. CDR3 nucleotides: TGTGCCAGCAGCGATAGTACAGTTGAGCAGTTCTTC.

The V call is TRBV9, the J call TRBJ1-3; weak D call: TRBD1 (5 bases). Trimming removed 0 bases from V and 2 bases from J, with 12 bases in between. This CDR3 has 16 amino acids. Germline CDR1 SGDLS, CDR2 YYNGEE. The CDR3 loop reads CASSVAPGRAGNTIYF. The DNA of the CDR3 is TGTGCCAGCAGCGTAGCGCCAGGGAGGGCTGGAAACACCATATATTTT.

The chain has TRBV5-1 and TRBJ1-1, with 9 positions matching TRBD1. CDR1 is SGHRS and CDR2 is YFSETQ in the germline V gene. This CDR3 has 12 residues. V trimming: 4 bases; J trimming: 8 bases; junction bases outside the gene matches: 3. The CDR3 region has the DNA TGCGCCAGCAGCCAAGGACAGGGGGAAGCTTTCTTT. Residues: CASSQGQGEAFF.

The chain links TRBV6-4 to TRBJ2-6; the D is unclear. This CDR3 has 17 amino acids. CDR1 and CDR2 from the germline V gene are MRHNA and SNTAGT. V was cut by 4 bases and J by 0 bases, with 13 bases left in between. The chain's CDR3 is CASSALGINSGANVLTF. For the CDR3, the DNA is TGTGCCAGCAGTGCGCTAGGTATAAACTCTGGGGCCAACGTCCTGACTTTC.

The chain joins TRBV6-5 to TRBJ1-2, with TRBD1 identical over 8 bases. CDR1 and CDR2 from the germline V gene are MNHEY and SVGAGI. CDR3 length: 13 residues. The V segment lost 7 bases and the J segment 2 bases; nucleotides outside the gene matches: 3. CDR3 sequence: CASTGQGNYGYTF. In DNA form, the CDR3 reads TGTGCCAGCACCGGACAGGGCAACTATGGCTACACCTTC.

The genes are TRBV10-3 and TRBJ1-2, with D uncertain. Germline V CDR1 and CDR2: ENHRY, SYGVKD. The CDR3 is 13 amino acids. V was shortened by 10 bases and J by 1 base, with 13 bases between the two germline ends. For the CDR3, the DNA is TGTGCCACCGGTTCGGTGGTTAACTATGGCTACACCTTC. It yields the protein CATGSVVNYGYTF.

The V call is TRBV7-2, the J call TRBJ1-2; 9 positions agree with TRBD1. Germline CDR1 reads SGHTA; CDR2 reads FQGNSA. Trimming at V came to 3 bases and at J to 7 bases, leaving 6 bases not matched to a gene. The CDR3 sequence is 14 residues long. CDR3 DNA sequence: TGTGCCAGCAGCTTGGAGACAGGGGGATTTGGCTACACCTTC. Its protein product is CASSLETGGFGYTF.

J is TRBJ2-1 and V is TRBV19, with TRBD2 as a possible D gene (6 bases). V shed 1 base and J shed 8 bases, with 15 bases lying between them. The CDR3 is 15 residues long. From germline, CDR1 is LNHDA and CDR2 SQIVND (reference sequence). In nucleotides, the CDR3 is TGTGCCAGTAGTATAGCCCAGACTAGGTTAGATGAGCAGTTCTTC. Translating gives CASSIAQTRLDEQFF.

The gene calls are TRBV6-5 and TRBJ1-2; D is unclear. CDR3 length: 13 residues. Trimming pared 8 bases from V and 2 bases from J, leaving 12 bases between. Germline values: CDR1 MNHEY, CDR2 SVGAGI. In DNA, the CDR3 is TGTGCCAGCTCTATCTCCGCAAACTATGGCTACACCTTC. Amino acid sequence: CASSISANYGYTF.

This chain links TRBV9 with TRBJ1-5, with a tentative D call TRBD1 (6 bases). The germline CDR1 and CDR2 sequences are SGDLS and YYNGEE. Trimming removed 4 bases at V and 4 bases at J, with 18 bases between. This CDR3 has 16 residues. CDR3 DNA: TGTGCCAGCAGCCCAGGGGCCGGGGCATCGAATCAGCCCCAGCATTTT. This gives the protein CASSPGAGASNQPQHF.

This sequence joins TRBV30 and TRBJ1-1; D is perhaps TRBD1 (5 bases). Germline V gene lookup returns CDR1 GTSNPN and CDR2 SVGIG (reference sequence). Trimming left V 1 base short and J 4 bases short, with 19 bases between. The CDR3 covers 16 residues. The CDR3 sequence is CAWSDGSRSGVTEAFF. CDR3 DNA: TGTGCCTGGAGTGATGGTAGTCGTTCGGGGGTCACTGAAGCTTTCTTT.

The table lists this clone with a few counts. CDR3 in amino acids: CASSFGQGAHGYTF. CDR3 bases: TGTGCCAGCAGCTTCGGACAGGGGGCGCATGGCTACACCTTC. The chain employs TRBV7-9 and TRBJ1-2; 11 bases fit TRBD1. The CDR3 consists of 14 residues. Germline CDR1 reads SEHNR; CDR2 reads FQNEAQ (reference sequence). After removal of 3 bases from V and 6 bases from J, the junction contained 3 bases not matched to a gene. Drawing the rest from reference TRBV7-9 and TRBJ1-2, the complete variable domain is DTGVSQNPRHKITKRGQNVTFRCDPISEHNRLYWYRQTLGQGPEFLTYFQNEAQLEKSRLLSDRFSAERPKGSFSTLEIQRTEQGDSAMYLCASSFGQGAHGYTFGSGTRLTVV.

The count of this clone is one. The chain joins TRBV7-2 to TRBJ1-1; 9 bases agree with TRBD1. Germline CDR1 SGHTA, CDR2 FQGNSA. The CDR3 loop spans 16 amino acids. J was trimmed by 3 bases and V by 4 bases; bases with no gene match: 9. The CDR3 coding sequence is TGTGCCAGCAGCTCGAGACGGGACAGGGTCGACACTGAAGCTTTCTTT. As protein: CASSSRRDRVDTEAFF.

The CDR3 DNA follows: TGTGCCAGCAGCGACCCGGGGACAGGGGTCTATGGCTACACCTTC. Protein: CASSDPGTGVYGYTF. The V gene is TRBV6-2 or TRBV6-3, the J gene TRBJ1-2; 10 bases align to TRBD1. The CDR3 is 15 amino acids. Germline CDR1 and CDR2: MNHEY and SVGEGT. J was trimmed by 4 bases and V by 6 bases; bases with no gene match: 8.

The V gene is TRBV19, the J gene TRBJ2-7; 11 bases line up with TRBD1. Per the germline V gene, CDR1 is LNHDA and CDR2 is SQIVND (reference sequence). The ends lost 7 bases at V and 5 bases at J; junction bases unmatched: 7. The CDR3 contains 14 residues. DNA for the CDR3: TGTGCCAGTACGAAAGGACAGGGGGCGAACGAGCAGTACTTC. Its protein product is CASTKGQGANEQYF.